This T cell receptor beta chain was captured by sequencing in a study of blood T cells in healthy people across ages. Findings and limits, study-wide: No conclusive comparison of naive versus antigen-experienced cells was possible with unsorted PBMCs. A strong correlation between TCR beta diversity and naive T cell percentage was seen.

The second PCR ran 7 to 11 cycles with a sample-barcoded 5' primer and J-beta primers. Every sample gave at least 2.5 million paired-end reads containing CDR3. MiXCR, applied by TCRdb to the 5' RACE reads, yields one record per CDR3 protein. The sample consists of more than 1.4 million distinct CDR3 sequences, roughly 45% of them appearing once. CDR3 length: 16 residues. V was clipped by 0 bases and J by 13 bases, with 25 bases between them. Germline V gene data show CDR1 as DFQATT and CDR2 as SNEGSKA (reference sequence). As for this clonotype: The antigen remains unidentified.

The sequence was obtained from a woman aged 18-30 years in good health. Input material: blood. The chain combines TRBV20-1 with TRBJ2-1; D uncertain. The CDR3 sequence is CSARDWPNWVVRIQFF. The DNA of the CDR3 is TGCAGTGCTAGAGATTGGCCCAACTGGGTTGTCCGGATCCAGTTCTTC.